This entry features one T cell receptor (beta chain) sequence. Which antigen it targets is not known. The sample holds no much larger clone one base away, and base qualities are not on file. The sample's time point label, in plain terms: baseline before first vaccination. Vaccinee samples came from UK trials COV001 and COV002, including a single-blind randomized controlled phase 2/3 trial of AZD1222 (ChAdOx1 nCoV-19) in healthy adults. For TCRbeta chain sequencing, PBMC samples from trial participants were taken at day 0 and at day 28 after the second dose. The CDR3 regions of human TCRbeta chains were subjected to immunosequencing. From the authors' description of their analysis: TCRs in the repertoires were compared against a reference library of SARS-CoV-2-specific TCRs that had been generated with the MIRA antigen-specificity platform. Breadth was defined as the fraction of unique TCRs that were SARS-CoV-2-associated. Depth was defined as the fraction of total T cells that were SARS-CoV-2-associated. Each spike-specific TCR was assigned to its reactive spike region and to a CD4 or CD8 class using the MIRA data. Log10-transformed breadth and depth values were compared by one-way ANOVA with Sidak's multiple comparisons tests. This is the immuneACCESS table as TCRdb keeps it, with only in-frame sequences that have V and J called. A part of the clones is gone; compared with another copy, unresolved V genes explain less than half, and the rest is unexplained. The D gene and trimming were derived from the DNA, and the V and J assignments and clone size from that table. In all, the sample holds 75,000 to 90,000 clones, and around nine tenths of those were seen once. The ten top clones hold around 4.9% of the sample.

Reading the germline V gene gives CDR1 SGHRS and CDR2 YFSETQ. Trimming costs V 1 base and J 6 bases, and their ends lie 18 bases apart. From its cysteine to its phenylalanine, the CDR3 spans 16 amino acids. Only the CDR3 part of the read is kept: 48 bases, read in frame from the first base. This specimen belongs to a study of T cell responses to AZD1222 COVID-19 vaccine (dated by TCRdb to about 2021). For the wider study: AZD1222 recipients whose second dose came at about 4 weeks and those whose second dose came at about 12 weeks were combined into one group, since spike-specific TCR depth and breadth did not differ between the two schedules. A total of 230 or so trial participants underwent TCR sequencing, of whom 200 to 220 received two doses of AZD1222 and around 26 received two doses of the MenACWY control vaccine. Trial participants were enrolled by age into subgroups of 18-55, 56-69 and 70-plus years, and around 150, 28 and 57 TCR-sequenced participants, respectively, were included in these subgroups.

What the study reported, not specific to this receptor: Participants were mostly white British and included more females than males, and it was suggested by the authors that clonal diversity may have been underestimated. Conclusions about previously exposed vaccinees are limited, since just a handful of AZD1222 recipients were seropositive for SARS-CoV-2 at baseline. CD4 TCRs associated with the vaccine covered the entire spike protein, and the dominant responses were in regions 160-218 and 743-854. Reportedly, almost half of the unique spike-specific TCRs recognized epitopes lying outside the regions that are mutated in the B.1.351 and B.1.1.7 variants. The 56-69-year group was small, and its depth increase did not reach significance, likely because of low power. No day 14 peak-response samples were available, so repertoires were characterized only after the peak T cell response. A significant rise in spike-specific TCR breadth and depth was observed after two AZD1222 doses relative to day 0 and relative to MenACWY recipients.

The chain uses TRBV5-1 and TRBJ2-3, with the D gene too uncertain to name. This specimen was peripheral blood, taken on day 0 of AZD1222 vaccination. This clonotype was obtained from an adult in good health. The CDR3 protein sequence reads: CASSLSGSLTRDTQYF. The DNA sequence is given as TGCGCCAGCAGCTTGTCGGGTAGCCTGACCAGGGATACGCAGTATTTT.